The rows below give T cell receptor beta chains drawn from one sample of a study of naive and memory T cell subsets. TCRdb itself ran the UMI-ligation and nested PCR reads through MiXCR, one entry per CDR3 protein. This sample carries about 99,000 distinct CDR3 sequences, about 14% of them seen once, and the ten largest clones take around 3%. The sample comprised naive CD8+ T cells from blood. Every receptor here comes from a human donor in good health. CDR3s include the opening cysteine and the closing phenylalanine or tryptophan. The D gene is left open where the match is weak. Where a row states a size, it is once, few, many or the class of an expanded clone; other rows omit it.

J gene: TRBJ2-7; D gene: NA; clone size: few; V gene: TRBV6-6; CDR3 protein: CASSRTDSSYEQYF; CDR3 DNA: TGTGCCAGCAGTCGGACCGACAGCTCCTACGAGCAGTACTTC
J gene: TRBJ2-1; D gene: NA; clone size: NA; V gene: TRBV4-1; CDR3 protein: CASSHQGPNEQFF; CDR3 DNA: TGCGCCAGCAGCCATCAGGGGCCTAATGAGCAGTTCTTC
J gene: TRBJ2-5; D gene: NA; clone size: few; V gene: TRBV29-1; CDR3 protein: CSVDGQGALGETQYF; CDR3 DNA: TGCAGCGTTGATGGTCAGGGAGCCCTGGGGGAGACCCAGTACTTC
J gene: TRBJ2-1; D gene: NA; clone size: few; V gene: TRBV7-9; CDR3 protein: CASSFAGNNEQFF; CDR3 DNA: TGTGCCAGCAGCTTCGCAGGGAACAATGAGCAGTTCTTC
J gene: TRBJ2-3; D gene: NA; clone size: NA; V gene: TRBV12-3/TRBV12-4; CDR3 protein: CASSFSGVTDTQYF; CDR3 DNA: TGTGCCAGCAGTTTTTCTGGGGTGACAGATACGCAGTATTTT
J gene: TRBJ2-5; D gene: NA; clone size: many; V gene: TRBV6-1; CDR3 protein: CASSEGIGTGPQETQYF; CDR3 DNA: TGTGCCAGCAGTGAAGGTATCGGAACCGGACCGCAAGAGACCCAGTACTTC
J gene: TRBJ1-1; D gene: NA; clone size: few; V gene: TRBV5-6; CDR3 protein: CASENPQGGPEAFF; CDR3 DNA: TGTGCCTCAGAAAACCCACAGGGTGGGCCTGAAGCTTTCTTT
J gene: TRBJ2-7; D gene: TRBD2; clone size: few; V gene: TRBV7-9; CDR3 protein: CASSSTSGRWASSYEQYF; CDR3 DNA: TGTGCCAGCAGCTCGACTAGCGGGAGGTGGGCCAGCTCCTACGAGCAGTACTTC
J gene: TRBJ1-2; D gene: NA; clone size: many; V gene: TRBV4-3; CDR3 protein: CASSQDRAAYYGYTF; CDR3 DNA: TGCGCCAGCAGCCAAGATAGGGCCGCCTACTATGGCTACACCTTC
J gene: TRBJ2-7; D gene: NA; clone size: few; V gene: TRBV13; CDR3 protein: CASSLAGVIYEQYF; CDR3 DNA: TGTGCCAGCAGCTTAGCGGGGGTTATCTACGAGCAGTACTTC
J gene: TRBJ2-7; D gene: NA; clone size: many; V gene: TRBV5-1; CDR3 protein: CASSLVQGRLREQYF; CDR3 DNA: TGCGCCAGCAGCTTGGTGCAGGGAAGGTTGCGCGAGCAGTACTTC
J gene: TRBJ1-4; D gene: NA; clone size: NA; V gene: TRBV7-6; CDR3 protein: CASSLEGRGNEKLFF; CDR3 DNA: TGTGCCAGCAGCTTAGAGGGACGCGGTAATGAAAAACTGTTTTTT
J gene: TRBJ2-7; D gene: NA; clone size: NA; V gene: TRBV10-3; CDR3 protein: CAISLTRTVEVHEQYF; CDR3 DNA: TGTGCCATCAGCCTCACCCGGACCGTCGAGGTCCACGAGCAGTACTTC
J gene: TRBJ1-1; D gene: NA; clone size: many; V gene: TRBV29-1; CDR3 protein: CSVRGLTEAFF; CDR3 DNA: TGCAGCGTTCGAGGTCTGACTGAAGCTTTCTTT
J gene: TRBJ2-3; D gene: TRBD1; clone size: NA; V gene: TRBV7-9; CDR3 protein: CASSFGRDRDTDTQYF; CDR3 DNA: TGTGCCAGCAGCTTCGGCCGGGACAGGGACACAGATACGCAGTATTTT
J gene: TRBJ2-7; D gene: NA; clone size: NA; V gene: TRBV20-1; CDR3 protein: CSARGGYEQYF; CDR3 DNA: TGCAGTGCTAGGGGCGGGTACGAGCAGTACTTC
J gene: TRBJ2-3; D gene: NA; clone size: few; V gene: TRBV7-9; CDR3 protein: CASSRPSTDTQYF; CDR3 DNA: TGTGCCAGCAGCCGGCCTAGCACAGATACGCAGTATTTT
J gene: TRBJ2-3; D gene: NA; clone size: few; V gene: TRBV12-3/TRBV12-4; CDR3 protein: CASSLGGNPLF; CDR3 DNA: TGTGCCAGCAGTTTAGGGGGCAATCCCCTTTTT
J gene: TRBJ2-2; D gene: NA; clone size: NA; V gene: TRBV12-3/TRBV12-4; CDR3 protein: CASGGGGTSTGELFF; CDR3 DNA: TGTGCCAGTGGTGGAGGGGGCACAAGCACCGGGGAGCTGTTTTTT
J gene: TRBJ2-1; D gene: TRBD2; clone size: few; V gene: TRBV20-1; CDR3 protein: CSAHNDHLGLAGGRSYNEQFF; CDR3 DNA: TGCAGTGCTCACAACGACCACCTGGGACTAGCGGGGGGCCGGTCCTACAATGAGCAGTTCTTC
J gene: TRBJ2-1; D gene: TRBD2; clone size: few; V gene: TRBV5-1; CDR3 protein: CASSLGVGLVGYEQFF; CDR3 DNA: TGCGCCAGCAGCTTGGGAGTGGGACTAGTAGGCTATGAGCAGTTCTTC
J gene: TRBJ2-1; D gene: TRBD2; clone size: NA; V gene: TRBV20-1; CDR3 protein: CSAVPAGGGSYNEQFF; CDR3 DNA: TGCAGCGCGGTGCCGGCGGGGGGCGGGTCCTACAATGAGCAGTTCTTC
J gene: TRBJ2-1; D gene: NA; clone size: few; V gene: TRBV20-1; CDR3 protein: CSAPPPEGPIEQFF; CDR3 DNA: TGCAGTGCGCCTCCGCCTGAGGGCCCAATCGAGCAGTTCTTC
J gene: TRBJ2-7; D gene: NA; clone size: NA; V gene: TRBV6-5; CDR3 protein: CATIYEQYF; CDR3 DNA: TGTGCCACAATCTACGAGCAGTACTTC
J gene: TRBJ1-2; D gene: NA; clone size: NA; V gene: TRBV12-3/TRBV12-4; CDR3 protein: CASSSDPYGYTF; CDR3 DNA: TGTGCCAGCAGTTCGGACCCCTATGGCTACACCTTC
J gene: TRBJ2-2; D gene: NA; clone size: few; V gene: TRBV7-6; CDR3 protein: CASSRKLDTGELFF; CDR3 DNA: TGTGCCAGCAGCCGGAAACTAGACACCGGGGAGCTGTTTTTT
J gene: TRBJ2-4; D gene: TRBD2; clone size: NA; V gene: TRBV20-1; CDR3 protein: CSARTGGPWNIQYF; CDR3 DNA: TGCAGTGCTAGGACGGGAGGGCCTTGGAACATTCAGTACTTC
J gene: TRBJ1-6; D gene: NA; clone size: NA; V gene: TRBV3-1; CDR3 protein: CASTPGRNNSPLHF; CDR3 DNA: TGTGCCAGCACCCCAGGACGGAACAATTCACCCCTCCACTTT
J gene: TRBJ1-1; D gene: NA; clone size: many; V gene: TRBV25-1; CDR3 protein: CASRGTEAFF; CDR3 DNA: TGTGCCAGCAGGGGCACTGAAGCTTTCTTT
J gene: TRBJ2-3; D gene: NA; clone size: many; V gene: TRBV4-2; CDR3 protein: CASSPTFPTSDTQYF; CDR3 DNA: TGTGCCAGCAGCCCGACGTTCCCGACCTCGGATACGCAGTATTTT